This section outlines one TCR beta chain sequence together with its context. This entry belongs to a study of blood T cell repertoires in COVID-19. In the authors' methods: Reference gene primer amplification in the assay estimated nucleated cell counts. Produced via immunoSEQ multiplex PCR; TCRdb's table is partial and in-frame only. Clone size and the V and J calls come from that table; the DNA yielded D and trimming. The table includes hundreds of thousands of clones, 85% detected once. The TCR originated in a woman aged 18-29 years with acute or convalescent COVID-19. Input material: peripheral blood.

The CDR3 reads CASSVGTRPYEQYF. The CDR3, as DNA: TGTGCCAGCAGCGTAGGGACAAGACCCTACGAGCAGTACTTC. V and J are TRBV9 and TRBJ2-7, with D maybe TRBD1 (5 bases). CDR3 length equals 14 residues. Trimming cost V 0 bases and J 2 bases, with 9 bases left between them. Looked up from germline, CDR1 is SGDLS and CDR2 is YYNGEE.